These T cell receptor beta chains were read from a single sample in a study of blood T cell repertoires in COVID-19. The assay was immunoSEQ multiplex PCR, and TCRdb's table has in-frame clones only and misses some. There are roughly 310,000 clones in the sample; around 91% occur only once, and roughly a tenth lies in the top ten. Sequencing was carried out using PBMCs or T cells enriched from blood (not recorded which). The receptors were gathered from a woman aged 40 to 50 who had recovered from COVID-19. The CDR3 runs from the conserved cysteine through the conserved F or W. The D gene is left open where the match is weak. Size values are once, few and many counts, or a class for expanded clones, and some rows have none.

J gene	CDR3 length	D gene	clone size	V gene	CDR3 protein	CDR3 DNA
TRBJ2-7	15	TRBD1	-	TRBV7-2	CASSFGRDRGYEQYF	TGTGCCAGCAGCTTTGGACGGGACAGGGGCTACGAGCAGTACTTC
TRBJ1-2	13	-	-	TRBV24-1	CATSSPGVGGYTF	TGTGCCACCAGTTCCCCGGGGGTAGGCGGCTACACCTTC
TRBJ1-2	15	TRBD1	many	TRBV28	CASSPPGQGNYGYTF	TGTGCCAGCAGTCCACCGGGACAGGGGAACTATGGCTACACCTTC
TRBJ1-4	12	-	-	TRBV30	CAWSLGVGQLFF	TGTGCCTGGAGTCTCGGGGTCGGGCAACTGTTTTTT
TRBJ2-1	14	TRBD1	-	TRBV6-2/TRBV6-3	CASSLTGQGYEQFF	TGTGCCAGCAGTCTTACGGGACAGGGGTATGAGCAGTTCTTC
TRBJ2-7	14	-	-	TRBV11-3	CASSPSWVGDEQYF	TGTGCCAGCAGCCCTAGCTGGGTCGGGGACGAGCAGTACTTC
TRBJ1-4	14	-	-	TRBV25-1	CASSELSEGEKLFF	TGTGCCAGCAGTGAATTGTCCGAGGGTGAAAAACTGTTTTTT
TRBJ2-2	13	-	-	TRBV7-9	CASSFRGTGELFF	TGTGCCAGCAGCTTCCGGGGCACCGGGGAGCTGTTTTTT
TRBJ1-2	15	-	-	TRBV6-2/TRBV6-3	CASSSGTPHFGGYTF	TGTGCCAGCAGTTCCGGGACACCTCATTTCGGCGGCTACACCTTC
TRBJ2-1	14	-	-	TRBV28	CASRNPDYYNEQFF	TGTGCCAGCCGAAATCCGGACTACTACAATGAGCAGTTCTTC
TRBJ2-2	18	TRBD2	-	TRBV7-3	CASSLLLAGAANTGELFF	TGTGCCAGCAGCTTACTACTAGCGGGGGCTGCGAACACCGGGGAGCTGTTTTTT
TRBJ1-6	17	TRBD1	-	TRBV5-6	CASSLTGQGGGDSPLHF	TGTGCCAGCAGCTTAACCGGTCAAGGGGGCGGCGATTCACCCCTCCACTTT
TRBJ2-7	14	-	-	TRBV28	CASSLSRGIDEQYF	TGTGCCAGCAGTTTGAGCAGGGGTATCGACGAGCAGTACTTC
TRBJ2-1	15	TRBD2	-	TRBV7-3	CASSPRVAGYNEQFF	TGTGCCAGCAGCCCCCGGGTAGCGGGATACAATGAGCAGTTCTTC
TRBJ1-6	14	TRBD1	few	TRBV19	CASSIRDSNSPLHF	TGTGCCAGTAGTATAAGGGACAGTAATTCACCCCTCCACTTT
TRBJ2-3	19	TRBD1	-	TRBV24-1	CATSDFPNRDRESTDTQYF	TGTGCCACCAGTGATTTCCCGAACCGGGACAGGGAGAGCACAGATACGCAGTATTTT
TRBJ1-1	17	-	once	TRBV19	CASSIGTQGIMNTEAFF	TGTGCCAGTAGTATAGGGACACAGGGCATCATGAACACTGAAGCTTTCTTT
TRBJ2-7	15	-	-	TRBV7-9	CASRPSGSRSYEQYF	TGTGCCAGCAGACCTTCGGGGAGCCGCTCCTACGAGCAGTACTTC
TRBJ2-3	16	-	-	TRBV28	CASSSLRSSGTDTQYF	TGTGCCAGCAGCTCACTCCGGTCGTCCGGCACAGATACGCAGTATTTT
TRBJ1-1	15	TRBD1	-	TRBV11-1	CASSLEARGRTEAFF	TGTGCCAGCAGCTTAGAAGCCAGGGGGCGAACTGAAGCTTTCTTT
TRBJ2-1	15	-	once	TRBV9	CASSREGPVYNEQFF	TGTGCCAGCAGCCGAGAGGGCCCCGTCTACAATGAGCAGTTCTTC
TRBJ2-3	15	-	once	TRBV7-9	CASSPRVRDVDTQYF	TGTGCCAGCAGCCCGAGGGTCCGGGATGTTGATACGCAGTATTTT
TRBJ2-7	15	TRBD1	-	TRBV19	CASSKTRDRAYEQYF	TGTGCCAGTAGCAAAACCAGGGACAGGGCCTACGAGCAGTACTTC
TRBJ1-4	14	TRBD1	-	TRBV2	CASSDTGANEKLFF	TGTGCCAGCAGCGATACAGGGGCCAATGAAAAACTGTTTTTT